This paragraph covers one TCR beta chain sequence. Its antigen is as yet unknown. This specimen comes from a study of T cells after posttransplantation cyclophosphamide. Findings and caveats of the study: After PTCy, TRB diversity resembled that of CNI/methotrexate controls.

Assay used: immunoSEQ multiplex PCR; TCRdb lists only in-frame clones, some missing. The table lists more than 8,000 clones, 80% to 90% of them singletons. CDR3 length equals 15 residues. J gave up 7 bases and V 2 bases, and 3 bases lay outside the gene matches. CDR1 MNHEY and CDR2 SMNVEV come from the germline V gene (reference sequence). Methotrexate plus calcineurin inhibitor accompanied controls' myeloablative marrow transplants; sampling was 1 year later. The chain employs TRBV27 and TRBJ1-5, with TRBD1 matching 12 bases. The specimen comprised PBMCs, sampled almost 450 days after allogeneic stem cell transplant with calcineurin inhibitor and methotrexate. The origin of this receptor is a male patient aged 45 to 59 who received an allogeneic stem cell transplant from an unrelated donor, was CMV-positive, and had chronic GVHD only. Some T cells here may be from the graft donor. CDR3 nucleotides: TGTGCCAGCAGTTTAGGGACAGGGGGCGTCCAGCCCCAGCATTTT. Protein product: CASSLGTGGVQPQHF.